Presented here are 17 T cell receptor beta chains from one specimen sequenced in a study of blood T cell repertoires in COVID-19 (dated by TCRdb to 2018 to 2020). The protocol used for the library was the immunoSEQ multiplex PCR assay. As stored in TCRdb, this immuneACCESS dataset retains in-frame rearrangements with V and J assigned. A fraction of the clones does not appear; measured against another copy, unresolved V genes explain less than half of the discrepancy, and the remainder lacks a known reason. This sample lists about 380,000 clones; 88% were detected once. Together, the top ten hold about 1.1% of the sample. Sequencing was carried out using PBMCs or T cells enriched from blood (not recorded which). These receptors came from a woman aged 18-29 years who had recovered from COVID-19.

The gene calls are TRBV28 and TRBJ1-4, with a tentative D call TRBD1 (6 bases). Germline V gene lookup returns CDR1 MDHEN and CDR2 SYDVKM. The CDR3 is 14 amino acids. The V gene lost 8 bases and the J gene lost 7 bases, with 17 bases spanning the gap. Written as DNA, the CDR3 is TGTGCCAGCTCTCCTTCAGGGGAGGGTGAAAAACTGTTTTTT. Its translation: CASSPSGEGEKLFF.

V and J are TRBV7-9 and TRBJ2-7, with TRBD1 matching 9 bases. The CDR3 loop spans 14 amino acids. The V gene end was trimmed by 4 bases and the J gene end by 4 bases; junction bases not matched to a gene: 5. The germline CDR1 and CDR2 sequences are SEHNR and FQNEAQ (reference sequence). The CDR3 DNA reads TGTGCCAGCAGCTGGGGCGACAGGGGGTACGAGCAGTACTTC. As protein: CASSWGDRGYEQYF.

The chain links TRBV5-1 to TRBJ1-6; D remains ambiguous. This CDR3 has 16 residues. Trimming took 2 bases from V and 6 from J, leaving 15 bases between them. The germline gives CDR1 SGHRS, CDR2 YFSETQ. CDR3 bases: TGCGCCAGCAGCTTAGACCCCGGGAGATCTAATTCACCCCTCCACTTT. This encodes CASSLDPGRSNSPLHF. Full variable domain (missing parts from reference TRBV5-1 and TRBJ1-6): KAGVTQTPRYLIKTRGQQVTLSCSPISGHRSVSWYQQTPGQGLQFLFEYFSETQRNKGNFPGRFSGRQFSNSRSEMNVSTLELGDSALYLCASSLDPGRSNSPLHFGNGTRLTVT.

This clone was recorded once. The chain joins TRBV5-1 to TRBJ2-3, with 9 positions matching TRBD1. With V trimmed by 7 bases and J by 2 bases, 5 bases remained unmatched. In germline, CDR1 is SGHRS, CDR2 YFSETQ. This CDR3 region has 14 residues. CDR3 protein: CASYWTGDTDTQYF. CDR3 coding DNA: TGCGCCAGCTATTGGACAGGGGACACAGATACGCAGTATTTT.

V and J are TRBV6-5 and TRBJ2-2; 7 nucleotides line up with TRBD1. CDR1 and CDR2 (germline): MNHEY, SVGAGI. The CDR3 loop spans 15 amino acids. V gave up 5 bases and J gave up 4 bases; unmatched junction bases: 7. The CDR3 here is CASSTTGQLTGELFF. CDR3 sequence (DNA): TGTGCCAGCAGTACGACGGGACAGCTCACCGGGGAGCTGTTTTTT.

The chain recombines TRBV4-2 with TRBJ2-5, with TRBD1 identical over 8 bases. CDR1 and CDR2 from the germline V gene are LGHNA and YNFKEQ. The V and J ends lost 0 bases and 7 bases, in that order; junction bases with no gene match: 13. The CDR3 loop spans 17 amino acids. CDR3: CASSQEGRRQGTGTQYF. In DNA form, the CDR3 reads TGTGCCAGCAGCCAAGAAGGGCGGAGACAGGGGACGGGGACCCAGTACTTC.

The CDR3 here is CAWSVLRGRSNQPQHF. CDR3 coding DNA: TGTGCCTGGAGTGTACTCCGGGGTCGGAGCAATCAGCCCCAGCATTTT. The V call is TRBV30, the J call TRBJ1-5; no firm D call. Trimming shortened V by 0 bases and J by 1 base, and 13 bases separated the two germline ends. CDR1 is GTSNPN and CDR2 is SVGIG in the germline V gene (reference sequence). The CDR3 runs 16 residues.

The gene calls are TRBV6-5 and TRBJ1-2; 7 positions agree with TRBD1. Germline-derived CDR1 and CDR2 are MNHEY and SVGAGI. This CDR3 is 14 amino acids long. J gave up 9 bases and V 2 bases, and 9 bases lay outside the gene matches. The CDR3 is CASSYLTGDPRYTF. The CDR3 DNA follows: TGTGCCAGCAGTTACCTAACAGGGGATCCCCGCTACACCTTC.

V usage is TRBV12-3 or TRBV12-4 and J usage is TRBJ1-1; 9 bases agree with TRBD1. The length of the CDR3 is 12 residues. V lost 6 bases to trimming and J lost 7 bases; unmatched junction nucleotides: 3. The CDR3 region has the DNA TGTGCCAGCAGCACAGGGGGCGTTGAAGCTTTCTTT. Its protein is CASSTGGVEAFF.

DNA for the CDR3: TGTGCCAGTTCGCTAGGCACCCACTACGAGCAGTACTTC. Amino acids: CASSLGTHYEQYF. The chain links TRBV27 to TRBJ2-7; D gene uncertain. Germline assignment: CDR1 MNHEY and CDR2 SMNVEV (reference sequence). CDR3 length equals 13 residues. With 9 bases removed from V and 3 bases from J, the gap between germline ends came to 15 bases.

This chain uses TRBV12-5 with TRBJ1-4; D perhaps matches TRBD1 (6 bases). This CDR3 is 18 amino acids long. The germline CDR1 and CDR2 sequences are LGHNT and FRNRAP. Trimming cost V 4 bases and J 1 base, with 19 bases left between them. The CDR3 spells CASGYIPGASGTNEKLFF. In DNA form, the CDR3 reads TGTGCTAGTGGTTACATCCCAGGGGCCTCAGGAACTAATGAAAAACTGTTTTTT.

The gene calls are TRBV6-5 and TRBJ2-5, with unresolved D. Germline V lookup: CDR1 MNHEY, CDR2 SVGAGI. CDR3 length equals 14 residues. V was trimmed by 2 bases and J by 3 bases, leaving 10 bases between them. Here the CDR3 DNA reads TGTGCCAGCAGTTACGATATCGCGGAAGAGACCCAGTACTTC. The encoded protein is CASSYDIAEETQYF.

The chain combines TRBV27 with TRBJ1-1, with unresolved D. Germline V gene sequence: CDR1 MNHEY, CDR2 SMNVEV (reference sequence). There are 13 residues in the CDR3. Deletions cut 0 bases from V and 9 bases from J, with 11 bases between. CDR3 in amino acids: CASSLSFREKAFF. CDR3 sequence (DNA): TGTGCCAGCAGTTTATCTTTTCGGGAGAAAGCTTTCTTT.

V gene TRBV5-6 combines with J gene TRBJ1-1; weak D call: TRBD1 (6 bases). Germline V gene sequence: CDR1 SGHDT, CDR2 YYEEEE. This CDR3 comprises 15 residues. V lost 4 bases and J 4 bases, leaving 17 bases between the germline ends. The CDR3 DNA reads TGTGCCAGCAGCGCCTTACAGGGTATAGGCACTGAAGCTTTCTTT. This translates into CASSALQGIGTEAFF.

CDR3 in amino acids: CASSVDGGGTNTEAFF. The DNA for the CDR3 is TGTGCCAGCAGCGTAGATGGGGGAGGGACGAACACTGAAGCTTTCTTT. The gene calls are TRBV9 and TRBJ1-1, with D maybe TRBD1 (5 bases). This CDR3 has 16 amino acids. Germline CDR1 reads SGDLS; CDR2 reads YYNGEE. Trimming pared 0 bases from V and 1 base from J, leaving 13 bases between.

The chain couples TRBV5-6 to TRBJ1-6; TRBD1 agrees at 12 bases. Losses at the gene ends were 4 bases for V and 9 bases for J; bases not matched to a gene: 2. Germline values: CDR1 SGHDT, CDR2 YYEEEE. The CDR3 sequence is 14 residues long. DNA of the CDR3: TGTGCCAGCAGCGGGGACAGGGGGCTTTCACCCCTCCACTTT. Its translation: CASSGDRGLSPLHF.

This rearrangement joins TRBV6-2 or TRBV6-3 to TRBJ1-5; 9 bases line up with TRBD1. Germline V gives CDR1 MNHEY, CDR2 SVGEGT. This CDR3 region has 16 residues. The V segment lost 6 bases and the J segment 7 bases; nucleotides outside the gene matches: 13. In DNA form, the CDR3 reads TGTGCCAGCAGCACCCCGACAGGGGGAGGAACACAGCCCCAGCATTTT. Its protein product is CASSTPTGGGTQPQHF.